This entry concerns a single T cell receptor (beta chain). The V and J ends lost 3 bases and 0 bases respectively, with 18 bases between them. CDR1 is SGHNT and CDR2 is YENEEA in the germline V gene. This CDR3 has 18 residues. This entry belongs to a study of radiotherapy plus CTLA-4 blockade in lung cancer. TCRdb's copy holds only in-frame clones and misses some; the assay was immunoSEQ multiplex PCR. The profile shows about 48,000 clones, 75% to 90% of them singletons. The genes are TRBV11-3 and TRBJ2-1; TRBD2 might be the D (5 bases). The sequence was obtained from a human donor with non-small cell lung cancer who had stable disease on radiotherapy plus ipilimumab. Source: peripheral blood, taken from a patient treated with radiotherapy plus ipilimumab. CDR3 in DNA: TGTGCCAGCAGCTTGGGGAGACGGACGGACGTCTCCTACAATGAGCAGTTCTTC. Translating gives CASSLGRRTDVSYNEQFF.